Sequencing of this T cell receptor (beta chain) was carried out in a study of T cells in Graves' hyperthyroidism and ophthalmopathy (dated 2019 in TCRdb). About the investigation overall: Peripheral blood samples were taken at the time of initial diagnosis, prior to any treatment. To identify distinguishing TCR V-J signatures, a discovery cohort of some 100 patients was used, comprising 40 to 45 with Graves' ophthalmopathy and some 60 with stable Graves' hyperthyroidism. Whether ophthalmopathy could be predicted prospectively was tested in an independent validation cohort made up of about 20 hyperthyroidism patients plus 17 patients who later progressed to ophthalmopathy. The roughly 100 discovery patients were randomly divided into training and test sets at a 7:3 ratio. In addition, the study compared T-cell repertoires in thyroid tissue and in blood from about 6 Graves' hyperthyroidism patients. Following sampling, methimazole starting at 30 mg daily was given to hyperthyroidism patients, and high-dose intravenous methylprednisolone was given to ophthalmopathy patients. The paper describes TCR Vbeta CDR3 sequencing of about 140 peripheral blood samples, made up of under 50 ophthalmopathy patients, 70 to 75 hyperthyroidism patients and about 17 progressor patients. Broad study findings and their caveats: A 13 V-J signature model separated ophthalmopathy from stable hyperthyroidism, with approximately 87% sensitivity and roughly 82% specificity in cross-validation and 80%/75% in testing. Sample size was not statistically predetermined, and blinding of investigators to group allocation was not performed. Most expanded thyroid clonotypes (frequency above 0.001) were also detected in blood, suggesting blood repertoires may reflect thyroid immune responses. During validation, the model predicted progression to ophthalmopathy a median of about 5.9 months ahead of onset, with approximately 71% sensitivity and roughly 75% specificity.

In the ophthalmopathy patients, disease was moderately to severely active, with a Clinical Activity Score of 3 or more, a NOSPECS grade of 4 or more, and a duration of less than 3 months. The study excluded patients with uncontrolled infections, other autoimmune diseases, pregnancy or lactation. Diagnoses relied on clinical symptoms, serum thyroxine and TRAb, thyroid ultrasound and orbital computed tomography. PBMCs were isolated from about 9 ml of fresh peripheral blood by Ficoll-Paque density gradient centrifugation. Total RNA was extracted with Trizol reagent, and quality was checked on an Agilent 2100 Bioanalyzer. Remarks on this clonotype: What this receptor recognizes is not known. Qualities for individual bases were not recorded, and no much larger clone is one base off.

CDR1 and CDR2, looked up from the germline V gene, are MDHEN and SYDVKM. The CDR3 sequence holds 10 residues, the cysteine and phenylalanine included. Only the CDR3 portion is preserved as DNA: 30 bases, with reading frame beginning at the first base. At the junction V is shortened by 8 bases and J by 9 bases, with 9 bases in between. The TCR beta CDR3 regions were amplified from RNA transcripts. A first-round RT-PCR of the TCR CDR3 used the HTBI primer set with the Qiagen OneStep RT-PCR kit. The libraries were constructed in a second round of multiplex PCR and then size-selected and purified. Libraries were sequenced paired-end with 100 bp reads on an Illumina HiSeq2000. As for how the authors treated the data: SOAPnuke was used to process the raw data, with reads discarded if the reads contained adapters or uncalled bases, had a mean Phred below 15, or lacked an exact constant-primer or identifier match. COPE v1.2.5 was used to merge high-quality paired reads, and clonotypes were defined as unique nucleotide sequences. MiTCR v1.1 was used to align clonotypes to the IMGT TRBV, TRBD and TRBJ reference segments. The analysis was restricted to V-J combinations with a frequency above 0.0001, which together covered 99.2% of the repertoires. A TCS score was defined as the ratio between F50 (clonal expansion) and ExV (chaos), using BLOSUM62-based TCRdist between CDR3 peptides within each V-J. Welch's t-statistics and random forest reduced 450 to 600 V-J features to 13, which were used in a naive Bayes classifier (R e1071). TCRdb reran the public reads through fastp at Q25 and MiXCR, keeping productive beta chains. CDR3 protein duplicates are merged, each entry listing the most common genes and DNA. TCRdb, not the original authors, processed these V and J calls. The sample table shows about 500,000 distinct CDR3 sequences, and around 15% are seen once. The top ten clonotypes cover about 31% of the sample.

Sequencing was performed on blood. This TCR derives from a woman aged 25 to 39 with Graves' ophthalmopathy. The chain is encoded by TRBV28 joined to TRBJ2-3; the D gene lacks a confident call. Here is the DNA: TGTGCCAGCTCTTTAAGAACGCAGTATTTT. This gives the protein CASSLRTQYF. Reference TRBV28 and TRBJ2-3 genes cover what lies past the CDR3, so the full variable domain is DVKVTQSSRYLVKRTGEKVFLECVQDMDHENMFWYRQDPGLGLRLIYFSYDVKMKEKGDIPEGYSVSREKKERFSLILESASTNQTSMYLCASSLRTQYFGPGTRLTVL.